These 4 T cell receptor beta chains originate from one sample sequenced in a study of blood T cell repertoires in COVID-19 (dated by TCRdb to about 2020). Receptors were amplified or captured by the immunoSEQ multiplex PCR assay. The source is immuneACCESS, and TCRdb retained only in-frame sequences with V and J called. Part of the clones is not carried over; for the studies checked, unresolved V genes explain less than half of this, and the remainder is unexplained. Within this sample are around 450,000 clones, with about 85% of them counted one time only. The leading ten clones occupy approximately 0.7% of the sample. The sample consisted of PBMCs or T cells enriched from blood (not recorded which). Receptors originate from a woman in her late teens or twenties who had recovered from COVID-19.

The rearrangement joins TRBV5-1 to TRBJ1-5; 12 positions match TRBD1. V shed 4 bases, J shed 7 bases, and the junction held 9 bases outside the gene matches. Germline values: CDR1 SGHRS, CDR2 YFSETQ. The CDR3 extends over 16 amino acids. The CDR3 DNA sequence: TGCGCCAGCAGCCTCGGGACAGGGGGCTGGGGACAGCCCCAGCATTTT. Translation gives CASSLGTGGWGQPQHF.

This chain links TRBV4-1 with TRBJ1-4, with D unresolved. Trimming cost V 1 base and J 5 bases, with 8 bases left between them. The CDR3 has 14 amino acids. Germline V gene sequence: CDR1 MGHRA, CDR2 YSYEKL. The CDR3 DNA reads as TGCGCCAGCAGCCAAGTGGGCCTGAATGAAAAACTGTTTTTT. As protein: CASSQVGLNEKLFF.

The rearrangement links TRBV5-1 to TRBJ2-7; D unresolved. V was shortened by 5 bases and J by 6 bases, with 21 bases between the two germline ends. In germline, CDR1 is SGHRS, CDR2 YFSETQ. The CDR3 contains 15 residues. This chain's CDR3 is CASRYSGAEGSEQYF. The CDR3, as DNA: TGCGCCAGCAGATATTCAGGCGCCGAAGGATCCGAGCAGTACTTC.

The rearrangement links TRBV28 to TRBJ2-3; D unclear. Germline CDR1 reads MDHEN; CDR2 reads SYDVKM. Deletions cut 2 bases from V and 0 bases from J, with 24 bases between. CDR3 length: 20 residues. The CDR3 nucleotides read TGTGCCAGCAGTTTACGGTCCCAATGGGCAGACCGTTTTAGCACAGATACGCAGTATTTT. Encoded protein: CASSLRSQWADRFSTDTQYF.